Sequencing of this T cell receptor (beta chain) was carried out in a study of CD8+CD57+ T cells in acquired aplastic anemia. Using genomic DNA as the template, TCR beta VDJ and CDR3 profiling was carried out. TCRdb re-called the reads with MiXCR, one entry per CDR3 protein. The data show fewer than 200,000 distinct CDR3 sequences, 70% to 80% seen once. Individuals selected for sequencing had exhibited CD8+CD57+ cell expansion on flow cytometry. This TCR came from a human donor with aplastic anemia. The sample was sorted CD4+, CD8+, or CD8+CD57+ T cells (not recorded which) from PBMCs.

The CDR3 protein is CASSFRLAGTTDTQYF. The CDR3 DNA is TGCGCCAGCAGCTTCCGACTAGCGGGGACGACAGATACGCAGTATTTT. The chain carries TRBV5-1 and TRBJ2-3; TRBD2 agrees at 11 bases. CDR1 and CDR2 (germline): SGHRS, YFSETQ. The length of the CDR3 is 16 residues. Trimming removed 2 bases from V and 3 bases from J; junction bases left unmatched: 5. Full variable domain (outside the CDR3, taken from reference TRBV5-1 and TRBJ2-3): KAGVTQTPRYLIKTRGQQVTLSCSPISGHRSVSWYQQTPGQGLQFLFEYFSETQRNKGNFPGRFSGRQFSNSRSEMNVSTLELGDSALYLCASSFRLAGTTDTQYFGPGTRLTVL.